These 4 T cell receptor beta chains were sequenced from one sample in a study of blood T cells in healthy people across ages. Next came a second PCR, run for about 7 to 11 cycles, which used a sample-barcoded 5' primer along with a J-beta primer mix. TCRdb itself ran the 5' RACE reads through MiXCR, one entry per CDR3 protein. Of 1,800,000 or so distinct CDR3 sequences in the sample, roughly two fifths are singletons; the top ten hold under 30%. The sequencing sample was made of blood. Receptor source: a human donor in good health.

A note on this clonotype: This may be a read error: a much more frequent sequence differs by one nucleotide. V gene TRBV11-2 combines with J gene TRBJ1-2; tentative D call: TRBD1 (5 bases). CDR3 length: 12 amino acids. V shed 2 bases and J shed 6 bases, with 7 bases lying between them. CDR1 and CDR2 (germline): SGHAT, FQNNGV. CDR3 sequence reads: CASSLMGDGYTF. The CDR3 DNA reads TGTGCCAGCAGCTTAATGGGGGATGGCTACACCTTC.

This chain connects TRBV6-2 or TRBV6-3 to TRBJ2-1, with D perhaps matching TRBD2 (6 bases). The germline V and J ends were trimmed by 5 bases and 4 bases, with 21 bases remaining between them. Germline assignment: CDR1 MNHEY and CDR2 SVGEGT. The CDR3 covers 17 residues. CDR3 amino acids: CASSQSLRDFPYNEQFF. The DNA for the CDR3 is TGTGCCAGCAGTCAGAGTCTCCGGGACTTTCCTTACAATGAGCAGTTCTTC.

This clonotype turned up a few times. The V and J genes are TRBV7-2 and TRBJ1-2, with D hard to call. Deletions cut 1 base from V and 6 bases from J, with 12 bases between. The CDR3 has 14 amino acids. CDR1 is SGHTA and CDR2 is FQGNSA in the germline V gene. The CDR3 bases are TGTGCCAGCAGCTTAGAACGTTTTGATAATGGCTACACCTTC. It translates to CASSLERFDNGYTF. Drawing the rest from reference TRBV7-2 and TRBJ1-2, the complete variable domain is GAGVSQSPSNKVTEKGKDVELRCDPISGHTALYWYRQSLGQGLEFLIYFQGNSAPDKSGLPSDRFSAERTGGSVSTLTIQRTQQEDSAVYLCASSLERFDNGYTFGSGTRLTVV.

V gene TRBV12-3 or TRBV12-4 combines with J gene TRBJ1-4; D call uncertain. The CDR3 runs 15 residues. V was clipped by 4 bases and J by 5 bases, with 14 bases between them. CDR3 coding DNA: TGTGCCAGCAGTTCTCCCGGCCTTACAAATGAAAAACTGTTTTTT. Its translation: CASSSPGLTNEKLFF.